This T cell receptor beta chain stems from a study of CD8 T cells in ankylosing spondylitis. This CDR3 is 18 amino acids long. V lost 5 bases to trimming and J lost 1 base; unmatched junction nucleotides: 11. Germline CDR1 SGHTA, CDR2 FQGTGA. In TCRdb, the 5' RACE reads were re-called with MiXCR into one record per CDR3 protein. The profile shows some 290,000 distinct CDR3 sequences, about 20% of them singletons. The table lists this clonotype with a few counts. The V gene is TRBV7-3, the J gene TRBJ2-1; 10 bases fit TRBD2. The source material was blood, either unsorted or a sorted T cell fraction (not recorded which). This TCR derives from a male donor with ankylosing spondylitis or in good health (not recorded which). This chain's CDR3 is CASSLIAGGPLSYNEQFF. The CDR3 coding sequence is TGTGCCAGCAGCCTAATAGCGGGAGGCCCCCTTTCCTACAATGAGCAGTTCTTC.